One and the same sample provided the 28 T cell receptor beta chains below, sequenced in a study of T cell changes during pregnancy in multiple sclerosis (dated by TCRdb to the late 2010s). The library was obtained by the immunoSEQ multiplex PCR assay. What TCRdb holds here is the immuneACCESS table cut down to in-frame rearrangements. Part of the clones is not present; checked against another copy, under half of the missing clones reflect an unresolved V gene, and the others are unexplained. The sample table contains roughly 58,000 clones; only one count was recorded for 90% to 95% of them. Of the sample, about 3% falls within the top ten clones. The source was CD8+ T cells from peripheral blood mononuclear cells, collected in the third trimester of pregnancy. These receptors were taken from a female donor with multiple sclerosis, enrolled in a pregnancy study.

The rearrangement links TRBV19 to TRBJ2-7, with 12 bases matching TRBD2. The trim removed 4 bases at V and 3 bases at J, leaving 10 bases unmatched. There are 17 residues in the CDR3. Germline values: CDR1 LNHDA, CDR2 SQIVND (reference sequence). The DNA for the CDR3 is TGTGCCAGTAGTACCCGAACCCCGACTAGCGGGAGCTACGAGCAGTACTTC. It yields the protein CASSTRTPTSGSYEQYF. The whole variable domain, remainder taken from reference TRBV19 and TRBJ2-7, is DGGITQSPKYLFRKEGQNVTLSCEQNLNHDAMYWYRQDPGQGLRLIYYSQIVNDFQKGDIAEGYSVSREKKESFPLTVTSAQKNPTAFYLCASSTRTPTSGSYEQYFGPGTRLTVT.

CDR3 bases: TGCGCCAGCAGCCAAGTCGAGTGGGGGGATGGCTACACCTTC. It is translated as CASSQVEWGDGYTF. The chain is built from TRBV4-1 and TRBJ1-2; D perhaps matches TRBD1 (5 bases). V was trimmed by 1 base and J by 6 bases, leaving 12 bases between them. CDR3 length: 14 residues. In germline, CDR1 is MGHRA, CDR2 YSYEKL.

This sequence joins TRBV27 and TRBJ1-1; weak D call: TRBD1 (5 bases). Germline values: CDR1 MNHEY, CDR2 SMNVEV (reference sequence). CDR3 length: 13 amino acids. Trimming pared 5 bases from V and 3 bases from J, leaving 10 bases between. The CDR3: CASSTGMDTEAFF. The DNA of the CDR3 is TGTGCCAGCAGTACAGGCATGGACACTGAAGCTTTCTTT.

The V and J genes are TRBV9 and TRBJ2-7; 8 bases agree with TRBD2. With V trimmed by 4 bases and J by 4 bases, 10 bases remained unmatched. Germline loops: CDR1 SGDLS, CDR2 YYNGEE. The CDR3 has 15 amino acids. The DNA for the CDR3 is TGTGCCAGCAGCCCCGGGGGGGTTCACCCGTACGAGCAGTACTTC. Its protein is CASSPGGVHPYEQYF.

This chain links TRBV11-2 with TRBJ2-3; D perhaps matches TRBD2 (6 bases). Trimming took off 5 bases at V and 1 base at J, with 16 bases between the two ends. The CDR3 has 16 residues. Germline V gene sequence: CDR1 SGHAT, CDR2 FQNNGV. In DNA, the CDR3 is TGTGCCAGCAGCGATGTGAGGCGGGGTGGCACAGATACGCAGTATTTT. As protein: CASSDVRRGGTDTQYF.

The chain joins TRBV27 to TRBJ2-3; D is unresolved. Germline CDR1 and CDR2: MNHEY and SMNVEV (reference sequence). The CDR3 extends over 12 amino acids. V lost 5 bases and J 0 bases, leaving 3 bases between the germline ends. The CDR3 protein is CASSRSTDTQYF. CDR3 bases: TGTGCCAGCAGTCGTAGCACAGATACGCAGTATTTT.

The V and J genes are TRBV9 and TRBJ1-1; TRBD1 matches at 7 bases. The CDR3 is 14 amino acids. Germline CDR1 is SGDLS and CDR2 is YYNGEE. V was clipped by 2 bases and J by 2 bases; unmatched bases: 3. The CDR3 region has the DNA TGTGCCAGCAGCGTCTGGGACAGCAACACTGAAGCTTTCTTT. This encodes CASSVWDSNTEAFF. Full variable domain (remainder filled in from reference TRBV9 and TRBJ1-1): DSGVTQTPKHLITATGQRVTLRCSPRSGDLSVYWYQQSLDQGLQFLIQYYNGEERAKGNILERFSAQQFPDLHSELNLSSLELGDSALYFCASSVWDSNTEAFFGQGTRLTVV.

This clone was observed many times. The DNA of the CDR3 is TGTGCCAGCAGTTTATCTCCAGGTTTCTATGGCTACACCTTC. This encodes CASSLSPGFYGYTF. The chain recombines TRBV27 with TRBJ1-2, with D unclear. CDR1 is MNHEY, CDR2 SMNVEV, per germline (reference sequence). The CDR3 is 14 residues long. V was trimmed by 0 bases and J by 4 bases, leaving 9 bases between them.

The CDR3 spells CASSDGPGTSGYNEQFF. The CDR3 coding sequence is TGTGCCAGCAGCGACGGGCCGGGGACTAGCGGGTACAATGAGCAGTTCTTC. The chain couples TRBV9 to TRBJ2-1, with TRBD2 identical over 12 bases. The CDR3 covers 17 residues. The ends lost 3 bases at V and 4 bases at J; junction bases unmatched: 8. Germline-derived CDR1 and CDR2 are SGDLS and YYNGEE.

The V and J genes are TRBV19 and TRBJ1-3; 7 positions agree with TRBD1. Germline-derived CDR1 and CDR2 are LNHDA and SQIVND (reference sequence). The CDR3 extends over 15 amino acids. V dropped 5 bases and J dropped 0; count of bases not matched to a gene: 4. In DNA, the CDR3 is TGTGCCAGTAGTTTCGGACAGGCCTCTGGAAACACCATATATTTT. Its protein is CASSFGQASGNTIYF.

The chain combines TRBV6-1 with TRBJ2-5, with 8 bases that match TRBD1. CDR1 and CDR2 (germline): MNHNS, SASEGT. V dropped 1 base and J dropped 4; count of bases not matched to a gene: 11. This CDR3 is built from 17 residues. CDR3 DNA sequence: TGTGCCAGCAGTGAAGAGGGGGCAGGGGGCACTGGAGAGACCCAGTACTTC. Translated: CASSEEGAGGTGETQYF.

J is TRBJ2-1 and V is TRBV6-5; D gene unclear. This CDR3 spans 15 amino acids. V lost 2 bases, J lost 0 bases, and 8 bases lay in between. Germline V gene lookup returns CDR1 MNHEY and CDR2 SVGAGI. CDR3: CASSYDPGSYNEQFF. The CDR3 bases are TGTGCCAGCAGTTACGACCCAGGCTCCTACAATGAGCAGTTCTTC.

The rearrangement links TRBV19 to TRBJ1-1; a possible D gene is TRBD1 (6 bases). V dropped 9 bases and J dropped 1 base, with 12 bases sitting between them. Germline lookup yields CDR1 LNHDA and CDR2 SQIVND (reference sequence). This CDR3 contains 13 residues. CDR3 amino acids: CASTGSGNTEAFF. CDR3 nucleotide sequence: TGTGCCAGCACAGGGAGCGGGAACACTGAAGCTTTCTTT.

DNA for the CDR3: TGTGCCAGCAGCCAAGACCTATACGGGACAGTGAACACTGAAGCTTTCTTT. Translation gives CASSQDLYGTVNTEAFF. This chain joins TRBV14 and TRBJ1-1; 7 bases agree with TRBD1. V lost 0 bases and J lost 0; bases outside the gene matches: 7. The germline CDR1 and CDR2 sequences are SGHDN and FVKESK. CDR3 length: 17 residues.

This rearrangement joins TRBV30 to TRBJ1-2, with D possibly being TRBD1 (5 bases). This CDR3 comprises 15 residues. The V gene's germline CDR1 is GTSNPN and CDR2 SVGIG (reference sequence). V was pared by 8 bases and J by 4 bases, with 23 bases between. The CDR3 protein is CAGAGVRTNPYGYTF. CDR3 nucleotides: TGTGCCGGCGCGGGGGTGCGGACAAATCCCTATGGCTACACCTTC.

This chain links TRBV27 with TRBJ1-5, with a possible D match to TRBD1 (5 bases). V gave up 1 base and J gave up 0 bases, with 10 bases separating them. Germline V gene data show CDR1 as MNHEY and CDR2 as SMNVEV (reference sequence). The CDR3 has 16 amino acids. The CDR3 region has the DNA TGTGCCAGCAGTTTATGGGGCAGTGATAGCAATCAGCCCCAGCATTTT. Its protein is CASSLWGSDSNQPQHF.

The rearrangement joins TRBV30 to TRBJ2-2; a weak D match, TRBD2 (5 bases). The germline V gene has CDR1 GTSNPN and CDR2 SVGIG (reference sequence). Trimming cost V 2 bases and J 2 bases, with 15 bases left between them. This CDR3 spans 16 amino acids. The CDR3 bases are TGTGCCTGGAGTAATTACGTACGGGAAAACACCGGGGAGCTGTTTTTT. Protein product: CAWSNYVRENTGELFF.

The V gene is TRBV4-1, the J gene TRBJ1-5; 7 bases agree with TRBD1. Unmatched junction bases numbered 8, after V lost 1 base and J lost 8 bases. The germline CDR1 and CDR2 sequences are MGHRA and YSYEKL. The CDR3 spans 15 residues. CDR3 loop: CASSQVQQGGEPQHF. The DNA of the CDR3 is TGCGCCAGCAGCCAAGTCCAGCAGGGGGGCGAGCCCCAGCATTTT.

The chain combines TRBV6-4 with TRBJ2-3, with TRBD2 matching over 8 bases. CDR1 and CDR2 (germline): MRHNA, SNTAGT. The V gene end was trimmed by 5 bases and the J gene end by 4 bases; junction bases not matched to a gene: 8. This CDR3 comprises 15 residues. The DNA for the CDR3 is TGTGCCAGCAGTCCCGGCAGCGGGAGCGCAGATACGCAGTATTTT. It translates to CASSPGSGSADTQYF.

The V gene is TRBV2, the J gene TRBJ1-5, with 7 bases lining up with TRBD1. V trimming: 4 bases; J trimming: 2 bases; junction bases outside the gene matches: 5. This CDR3 spans 15 amino acids. Germline lookup yields CDR1 SNHLY and CDR2 FYNNEI. CDR3 nucleotide sequence: TGTGCCAGCAGTGGTAACAGGGGTGGCAATCAGCCCCAGCATTTT. It is translated as CASSGNRGGNQPQHF. Combining the CDR3 with reference TRBV2 and TRBJ1-5 gives the whole variable domain EPEVTQTPSHQVTQMGQEVILRCVPISNHLYFYWYRQILGQKVEFLVSFYNNEISEKSEIFDDQFSVERPDGSNFTLKIRSTKLEDSAMYFCASSGNRGGNQPQHFGDGTRLSIL.

This clone occurred once. This chain uses TRBV18 with TRBJ2-6, with 8 bases matching TRBD2. Germline lookup yields CDR1 KGHSH and CDR2 LQKENI. Trimming at V came to 3 bases and at J to 0 bases, leaving 7 bases not matched to a gene. CDR3 length: 18 residues. CDR3 nucleotide sequence: TGTGCCAGCTCACCGCTGACTAGCGCCAGCTCTGGGGCCAACGTCCTGACTTTC. This gives the protein CASSPLTSASSGANVLTF. Full variable domain (missing parts from reference TRBV18 and TRBJ2-6): NAGVMQNPRHLVRRRGQEARLRCSPMKGHSHVYWYRQLPEEGLKFMVYLQKENIIDESGMPKERFSAEFPKEGPSILRIQQVVRGDSAAYFCASSPLTSASSGANVLTFGAGSRLTVL.

CDR3 protein: CASSRGGSSYNEQFF. In DNA, the CDR3 is TGTGCCAGCAGCCGCGGGGGAAGCTCCTACAATGAGCAGTTCTTC. The chain joins TRBV2 to TRBJ2-1; TRBD2 aligns across 7 bases. Unmatched junction bases numbered 5, after V lost 6 bases and J lost 0 bases. The CDR3 is made up of 15 amino acids. The germline V gene encodes CDR1 SNHLY and CDR2 FYNNEI. The complete variable domain, with remaining parts taken from reference TRBV2 and TRBJ2-1, reads EPEVTQTPSHQVTQMGQEVILRCVPISNHLYFYWYRQILGQKVEFLVSFYNNEISEKSEIFDDQFSVERPDGSNFTLKIRSTKLEDSAMYFCASSRGGSSYNEQFFGPGTRLTVL.

The chain is built from TRBV4-2 and TRBJ2-1; 13 bases agree with TRBD2. The CDR3 is 15 residues long. Germline V gene sequence: CDR1 LGHNA, CDR2 YNFKEQ. V shed 3 bases, J shed 8 bases, and the junction held 4 bases outside the gene matches. As DNA, the CDR3 is TGTGCCAGCAGCCAGGGGACTAGCGGGAATGATGAGCAGTTCTTC. This gives the protein CASSQGTSGNDEQFF.

The chain uses TRBV28 and TRBJ1-4; 10 bases fit TRBD1. Germline V gene lookup returns CDR1 MDHEN and CDR2 SYDVKM. This CDR3 contains 15 residues. Germline trimming cut 5 bases from V and 6 bases from J; bases unmatched to any gene: 6. The CDR3 loop reads CASSPSGTGDEKLFF. The CDR3, as DNA: TGTGCCAGCAGTCCCTCCGGGACAGGGGATGAAAAACTGTTTTTT.

This chain links TRBV7-9 with TRBJ2-7; the match to TRBD1 covers 8 bases. The CDR3 consists of 14 residues. CDR1 and CDR2 (germline): SEHNR, FQNEAQ (reference sequence). With 5 bases clipped from V and 6 bases from J, the junction kept 9 bases outside the gene matches. CDR3 nucleotides: TGTGCCAGCAGCCCGCACCGGACAGGGCGCGAGCAGTACTTC. Amino acid sequence: CASSPHRTGREQYF.

The chain carries TRBV27 and TRBJ2-7, with D possibly being TRBD2 (5 bases). This CDR3 contains 13 residues. The germline gives CDR1 MNHEY, CDR2 SMNVEV (reference sequence). Deletions cut 4 bases from V and 2 bases from J, with 9 bases between. CDR3 residues: CASSSQRPYEQYF. CDR3 nucleotides: TGTGCCAGCAGTTCGCAGCGGCCCTACGAGCAGTACTTC.

The chain recombines TRBV7-9 with TRBJ2-1; 8 nucleotides agree with TRBD1. Germline CDR1 and CDR2: SEHNR and FQNEAQ (reference sequence). This CDR3 is built from 14 residues. V dropped 5 bases and J dropped 5; count of bases not matched to a gene: 5. DNA of the CDR3: TGTGCCAGCAGCCCGAGACAGGGGAACAATGAGCAGTTCTTC. Amino acid sequence: CASSPRQGNNEQFF.

This sequence joins TRBV7-9 and TRBJ2-7, with 7 bases aligning to TRBD2. The CDR3 contains 18 residues. V trimming: 1 base; J trimming: 0 bases; junction bases outside the gene matches: 12. Germline CDR1 and CDR2: SEHNR and FQNEAQ (reference sequence). Written as DNA, the CDR3 is TGTGCCAGCAGCTTAGAAAAGGCGGGGCTAGCGGCCTCCTACGAGCAGTACTTC. Translating it yields CASSLEKAGLAASYEQYF.